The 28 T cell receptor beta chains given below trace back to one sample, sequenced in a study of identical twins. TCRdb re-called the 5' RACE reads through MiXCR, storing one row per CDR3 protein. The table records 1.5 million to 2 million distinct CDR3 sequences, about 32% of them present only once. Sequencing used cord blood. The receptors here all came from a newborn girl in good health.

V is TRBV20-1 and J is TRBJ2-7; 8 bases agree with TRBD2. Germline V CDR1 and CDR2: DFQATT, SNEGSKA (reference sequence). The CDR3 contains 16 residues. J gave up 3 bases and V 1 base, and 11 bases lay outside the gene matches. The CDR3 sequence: CSARGGRGAGFYEQYF. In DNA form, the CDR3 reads TGCAGTGCTAGAGGGGGGCGGGGGGCTGGTTTCTACGAGCAGTACTTC.

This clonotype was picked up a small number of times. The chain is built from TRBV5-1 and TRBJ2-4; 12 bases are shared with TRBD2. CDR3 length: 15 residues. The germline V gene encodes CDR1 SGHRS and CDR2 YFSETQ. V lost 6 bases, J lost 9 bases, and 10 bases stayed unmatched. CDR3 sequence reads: CASTLAGGPQIIQYF. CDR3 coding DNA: TGCGCCAGCACGCTAGCGGGAGGGCCTCAAATCATTCAGTACTTC.

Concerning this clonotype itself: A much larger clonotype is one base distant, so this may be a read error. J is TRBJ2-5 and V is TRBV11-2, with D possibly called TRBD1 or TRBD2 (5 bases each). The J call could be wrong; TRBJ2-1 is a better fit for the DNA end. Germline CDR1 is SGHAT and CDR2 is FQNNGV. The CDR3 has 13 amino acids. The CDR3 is CASSRGERETQFF. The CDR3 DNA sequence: TGTGCCAGCAGTAGAGGGGAGAGAGAGACCCAGTTCTTC.

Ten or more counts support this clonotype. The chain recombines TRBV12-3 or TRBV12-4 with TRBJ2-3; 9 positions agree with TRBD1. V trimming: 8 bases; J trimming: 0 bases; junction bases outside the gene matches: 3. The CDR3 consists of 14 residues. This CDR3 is CASRGTGSTDTQYF. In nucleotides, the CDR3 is TGTGCCAGCCGGGGGACAGGGAGCACAGATACGCAGTATTTT.

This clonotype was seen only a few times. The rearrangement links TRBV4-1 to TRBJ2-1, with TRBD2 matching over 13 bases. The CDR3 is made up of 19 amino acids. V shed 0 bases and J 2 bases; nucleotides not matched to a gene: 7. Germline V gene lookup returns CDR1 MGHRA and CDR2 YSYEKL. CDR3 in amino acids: CASSQDLLAGGYTYNEQFF. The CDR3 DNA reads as TGCGCCAGCAGCCAAGATCTACTAGCGGGGGGGTATACCTACAATGAGCAGTTCTTC.

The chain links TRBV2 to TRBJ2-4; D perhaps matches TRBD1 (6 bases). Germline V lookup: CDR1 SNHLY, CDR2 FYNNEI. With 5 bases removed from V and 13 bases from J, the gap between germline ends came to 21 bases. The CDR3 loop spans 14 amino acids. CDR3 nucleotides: TGTGCCAGCAGTCAAACACTGACAGGCGGAGAGCAGTACTTC. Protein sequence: CASSQTLTGGEQYF.

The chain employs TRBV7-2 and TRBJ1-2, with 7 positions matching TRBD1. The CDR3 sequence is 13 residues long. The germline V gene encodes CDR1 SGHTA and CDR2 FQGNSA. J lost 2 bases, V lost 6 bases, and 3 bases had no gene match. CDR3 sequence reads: CASRQGRNYGYTF. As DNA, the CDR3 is TGTGCCAGCAGACAGGGGAGGAACTATGGCTACACCTTC. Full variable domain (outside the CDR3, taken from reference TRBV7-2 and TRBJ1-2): GAGVSQSPSNKVTEKGKDVELRCDPISGHTALYWYRQSLGQGLEFLIYFQGNSAPDKSGLPSDRFSAERTGGSVSTLTIQRTQQEDSAVYLCASRQGRNYGYTFGSGTRLTVV.

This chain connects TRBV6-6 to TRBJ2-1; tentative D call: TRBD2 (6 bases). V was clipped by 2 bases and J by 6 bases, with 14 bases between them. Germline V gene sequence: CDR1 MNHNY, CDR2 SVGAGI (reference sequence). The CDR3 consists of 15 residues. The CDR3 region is CASSYPGVAVNEQFF. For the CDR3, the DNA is TGTGCCAGCAGTTACCCGGGAGTAGCGGTCAATGAGCAGTTCTTC.

The CDR3 protein is CASHIAGGSYEQYF. The CDR3 nucleotides are TGTGCCAGCCATATAGCGGGGGGCTCCTACGAGCAGTACTTC. The V and J genes are TRBV5-6 and TRBJ2-7, with 10 bases that match TRBD2. The V gene end was trimmed by 7 bases and the J gene end by 0 bases; junction bases not matched to a gene: 4. CDR3 length equals 14 residues. Germline assignment: CDR1 SGHDT and CDR2 YYEEEE.

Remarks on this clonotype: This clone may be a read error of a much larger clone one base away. CDR3 residues: CSATGDPSTDTQYF. CDR3 DNA: TGCAGTGCTACAGGGGACCCTAGCACAGATACGCAGTATTTT. The chain carries TRBV20-1 and TRBJ2-3; the D gene is possibly TRBD1 (6 bases). The germline CDR1 and CDR2 sequences are DFQATT and SNEGSKA (reference sequence). Trimming left V 4 bases short and J 0 bases short, with 11 bases between. The CDR3 sequence is 14 residues long.

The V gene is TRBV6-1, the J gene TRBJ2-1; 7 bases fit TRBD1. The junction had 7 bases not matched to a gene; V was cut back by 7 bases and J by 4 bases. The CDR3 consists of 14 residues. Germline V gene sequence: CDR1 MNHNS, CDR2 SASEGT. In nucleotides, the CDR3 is TGTGCCAGCAATAGGGACAGTCGTTACAATGAGCAGTTCTTC. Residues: CASNRDSRYNEQFF.

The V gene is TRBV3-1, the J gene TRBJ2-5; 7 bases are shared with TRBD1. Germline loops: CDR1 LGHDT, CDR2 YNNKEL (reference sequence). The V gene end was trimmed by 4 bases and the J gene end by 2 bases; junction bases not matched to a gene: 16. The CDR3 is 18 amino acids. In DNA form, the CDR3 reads TGTGCCAGCAGCCGATCCACATCTCTTCGGGACAGACAAGAGACCCAGTACTTC. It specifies CASSRSTSLRDRQETQYF.

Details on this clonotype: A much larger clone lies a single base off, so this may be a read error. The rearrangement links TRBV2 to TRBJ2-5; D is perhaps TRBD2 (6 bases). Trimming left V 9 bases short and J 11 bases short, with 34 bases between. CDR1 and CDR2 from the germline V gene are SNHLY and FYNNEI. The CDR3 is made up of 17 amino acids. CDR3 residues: CASSPKNMGRRYNEQYF. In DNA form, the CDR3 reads TGTGCCAGTAGCCCTAAGAATATGGGGAGGCGGTACAATGAGCAGTACTTC.

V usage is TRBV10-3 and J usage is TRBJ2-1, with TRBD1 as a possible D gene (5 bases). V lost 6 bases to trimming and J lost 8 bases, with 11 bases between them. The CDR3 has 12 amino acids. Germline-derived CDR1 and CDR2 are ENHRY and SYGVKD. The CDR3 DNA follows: TGTGCCATCAGAGGCAGGGTCGATGAGCAGTTCTTC. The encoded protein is CAIRGRVDEQFF.

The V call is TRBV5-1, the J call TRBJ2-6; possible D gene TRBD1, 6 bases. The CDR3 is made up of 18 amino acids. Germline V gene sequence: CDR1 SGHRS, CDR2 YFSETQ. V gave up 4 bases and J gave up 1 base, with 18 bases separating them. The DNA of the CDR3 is TGCGCCAGCAGCCAAATAGCCAGGGGTAGTTCTGGGGCCAACGTCCTGACTTTC. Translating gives CASSQIARGSSGANVLTF.

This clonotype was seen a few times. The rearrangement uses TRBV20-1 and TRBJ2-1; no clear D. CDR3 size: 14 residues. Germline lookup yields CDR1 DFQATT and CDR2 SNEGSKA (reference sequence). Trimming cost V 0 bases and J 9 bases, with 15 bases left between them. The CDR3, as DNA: TGCAGTGCTAGAGATCCGGCCCGAGAGTTTGAGCAGTTCTTC. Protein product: CSARDPAREFEQFF.

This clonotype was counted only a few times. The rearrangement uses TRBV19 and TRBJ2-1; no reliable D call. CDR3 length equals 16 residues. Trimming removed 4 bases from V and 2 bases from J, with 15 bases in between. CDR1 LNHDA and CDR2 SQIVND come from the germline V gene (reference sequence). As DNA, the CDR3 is TGTGCCAGTAGTAAGGTATGGGGATGGGCCTACAATGAGCAGTTCTTC. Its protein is CASSKVWGWAYNEQFF.

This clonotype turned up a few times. The CDR3 sequence: CASSRTGITEAFF. In nucleotides, the CDR3 is TGTGCCAGCAGCCGGACAGGGATCACTGAAGCTTTCTTT. This chain uses TRBV4-2 with TRBJ1-1, with 8 bases matching TRBD1. Germline-derived CDR1 and CDR2 are LGHNA and YNFKEQ. J gave up 4 bases and V 4 bases, and 2 bases lay outside the gene matches. The CDR3 extends over 13 amino acids.

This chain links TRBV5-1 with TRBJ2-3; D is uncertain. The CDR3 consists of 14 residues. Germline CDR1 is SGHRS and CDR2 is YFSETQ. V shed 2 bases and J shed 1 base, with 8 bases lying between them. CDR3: CASSLPLGTDTQYF. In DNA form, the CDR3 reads TGCGCCAGCAGCTTACCACTTGGCACAGATACGCAGTATTTT.

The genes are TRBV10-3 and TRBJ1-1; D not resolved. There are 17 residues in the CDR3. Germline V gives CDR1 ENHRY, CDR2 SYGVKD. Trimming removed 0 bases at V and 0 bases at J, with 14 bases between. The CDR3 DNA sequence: TGTGCCATCAGTGAGTCCAAGTACGATTTGGTGAACACTGAAGCTTTCTTT. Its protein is CAISESKYDLVNTEAFF.

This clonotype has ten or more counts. CDR3 nucleotide sequence: TGCGCCAGCAGCTTCTCGGGGGCAGGTGGCTACACCTTC. It specifies CASSFSGAGGYTF. This sequence joins TRBV5-1 and TRBJ1-2; TRBD1 might be the D (6 bases). The length of the CDR3 is 13 residues. Germline assignment: CDR1 SGHRS and CDR2 YFSETQ. V lost 2 bases and J 7 bases, leaving 12 bases between the germline ends.

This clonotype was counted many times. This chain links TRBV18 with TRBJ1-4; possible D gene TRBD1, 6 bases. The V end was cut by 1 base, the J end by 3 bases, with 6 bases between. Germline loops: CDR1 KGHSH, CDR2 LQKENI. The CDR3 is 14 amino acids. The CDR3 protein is CASSPQGANEKLFF. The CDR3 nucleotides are TGTGCCAGCTCACCACAGGGGGCTAATGAAAAACTGTTTTTT.

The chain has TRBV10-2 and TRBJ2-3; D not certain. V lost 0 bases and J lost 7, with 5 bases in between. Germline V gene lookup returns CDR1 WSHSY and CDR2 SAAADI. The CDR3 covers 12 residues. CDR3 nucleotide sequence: TGCGCCAGCAGTGAGTCAGGGAATACGCAGTATTTT. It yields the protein CASSESGNTQYF.

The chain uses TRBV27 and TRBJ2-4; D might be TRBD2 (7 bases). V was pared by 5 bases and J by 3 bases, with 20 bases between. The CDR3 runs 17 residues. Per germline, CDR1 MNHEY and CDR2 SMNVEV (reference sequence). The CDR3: CASSLNQGGEIKNIQYF. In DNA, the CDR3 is TGTGCCAGCAGTCTCAACCAAGGGGGGGAGATCAAAAACATTCAGTACTTC.

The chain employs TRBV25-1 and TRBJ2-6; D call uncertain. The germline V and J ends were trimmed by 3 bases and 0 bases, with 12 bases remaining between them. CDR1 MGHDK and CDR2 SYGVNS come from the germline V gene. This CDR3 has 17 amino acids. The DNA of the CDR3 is TGTGCCAGCAGTGACACTCGGCAAAACTCTGGGGCCAACGTCCTGACTTTC. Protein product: CASSDTRQNSGANVLTF.

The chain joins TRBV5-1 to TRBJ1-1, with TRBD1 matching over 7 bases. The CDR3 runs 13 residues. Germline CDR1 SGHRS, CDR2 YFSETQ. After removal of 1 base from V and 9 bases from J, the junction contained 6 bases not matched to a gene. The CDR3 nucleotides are TGCGCCAGCAGCTTGACAGGGGTGGATCAAGCTTTCTTT. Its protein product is CASSLTGVDQAFF.

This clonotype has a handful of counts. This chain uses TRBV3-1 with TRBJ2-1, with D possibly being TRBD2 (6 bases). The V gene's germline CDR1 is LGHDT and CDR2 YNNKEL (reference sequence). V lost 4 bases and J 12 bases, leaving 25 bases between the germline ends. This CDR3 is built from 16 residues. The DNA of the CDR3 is TGTGCCAGCAGCCTATCAACGACTAGATCCTTTGGGTGGCAGTTCTTC. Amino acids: CASSLSTTRSFGWQFF.

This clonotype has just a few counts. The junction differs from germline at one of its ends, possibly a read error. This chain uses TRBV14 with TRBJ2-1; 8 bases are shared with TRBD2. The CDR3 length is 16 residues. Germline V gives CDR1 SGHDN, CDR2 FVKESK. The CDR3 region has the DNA TGTGCCAGCAGACGAAGCGGGAGTTACAAGTACAACGAGCAGTTCTTC. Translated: CASRRSGSYKYNEQFF.